The TCR beta chain under discussion was sequenced for a study of shared clonotypes between healthy human individuals (dated by TCRdb to 2019 to 2021). Study-level background: The cohort comprised two women and a few men aged 18 to 49 years. Per donor, three plates each were used for CD4 naive and CD4 memory, two for CD8 naive, and one for CD8 memory. Blood TCR repertoires of a handful of healthy adults were deeply sequenced to estimate repertoire size and the extent of clonotype sharing between individuals. Different laboratories and diverse techniques were used to prepare libraries and sequence TCR repertoires, to increase sequencing depth and limit assay-specific biases. Each donor's leukapheresis produced roughly between roughly 0.9 and 8.9 billion PBMCs. General conclusions and limits of the study: Clonotypes shared by all four sorted-subset donors showed higher generation probabilities than non-shared clonotypes. Incomplete sequencing was indicated by rarefaction of sorted-subset datasets, despite the large sequencing depth. Based on pairwise subsampling, the degree of clonotype sharing among donors was expected to be affected by sequencing depth. Sharing across several donors was observed for approximately 5% of naive CD4, under 4% of naive CD8, 2% to 2.5% of memory CD4, and roughly 0.43% of memory CD8 clonotypes. Estimated clonotype richness was generally larger for naive than for memory subsets. Because the study included a small number of donors, the genetic and exposure-history diversity represented was limited. Sampling was limited to blood, and TCR repertoires in tissue likely differ from TCR repertoires in blood.

V drops 2 bases and J drops 4 bases, leaving 17 bases in between. CDR1 and CDR2, looked up from the germline V gene, are WSHSY and SAAADI. From the cysteine up to the phenylalanine, the CDR3 has a length of 16 residues. Only the CDR3 DNA stays, 48 bases, in frame from base 1. Worth noting for this clone: Its antigen remains unidentified. No much larger clone is present one base from it, and per-base qualities are unavailable.

The donors were healthy, HIV-negative adults who had no recently reported acute infections or vaccinations. Every donor was a Caucasian adult living in Nashville, Tennessee, USA. CD4+ T cells were enriched by magnetic negative selection; naive cells were then positively selected on CD45RA, and the negative fraction formed the memory subset. After blood collection by leukapheresis, PBMCs were isolated using Ficoll-Histopaque density gradient centrifugation and then cryopreserved in the vapor phase of liquid nitrogen. Analytical flow cytometry was used to check the purity and quantity of every magnetically sorted T cell population. Genomic DNA was isolated from each sorted fraction and quantified by UV absorbance on a Nanodrop 2000c. TCR CDR3 regions were amplified from genomic DNA by multiplex PCR using the deep immunoSEQ assay. For each cell subset, the extracted genomic DNA was distributed evenly across all wells of several immunoSEQ 96-well plates, and each plate served as one replicate. For sorted subsets, about 220 ng of genomic DNA, equivalent to some 33,000 T cell genomes, went into each replicate PCR. Purified libraries were quantified with a Qubit 3.0 fluorometer, sized on a Bioanalyzer 2100, and re-quantified with the KAPA Library Quantification kit. Every immunoSEQ 96-well plate was sequenced on a dedicated single-read 150-cycle Illumina NextSeq 550 flow cell. Regarding the original processing steps: Because the immunoSEQ output held only junctional sequences and lacked quality scores, the filtering could not match the filtering applied to full-length reads. To assign V/J genes and CDR3, sequences were annotated against IMGT germline references using PyIR, a Python wrapper for IgBLAST v1.9. Any read was removed if the V/J assignment was weak (E-value above 1e-6), the CDR3 was missing, or the read contained stop codons, out-of-frame junctions, or ambiguous translated residues. V3J clonotypes were defined by identical inferred V gene, J gene, and CDR3 amino acid sequence. Percentage overlap between repertoires was calculated by dividing the number of shared unique clonotypes by the size of the smaller repertoire. RTK rarefaction, the Chao1 estimator, and Recon v2.1 estimates of unobserved clonotypes were used to assess repertoire richness. Generation probabilities for all TCRbeta clonotypes obtained by the gDNA method from a handful of donors were computed using OLGA. As stored in TCRdb, this immuneACCESS dataset retains in-frame rearrangements with V and J assigned. A fraction of the clones does not appear; measured against another copy, unresolved V genes explain less than half of the discrepancy, and the remainder lacks a known reason. That table gives V, J and clone size, and the DNA gave D and trimming. Here the sample has hundreds of thousands of clones; approximately 97% occur a single time. Roughly 0.05% of the sample is held by the ten biggest clonotypes.

The TCR sequence derives from a woman aged 30 to 39 in good health. Sequencing input: naive CD4+ T cells sorted from blood. Taken with the paper, the label for cell subset or site translates to: CD45RA+ positively selected. In this chain, TRBV10-2 is recombined with TRBJ1-1, with the D gene not confidently named. For the CDR3, the sequence is CASSENSPIIGTEAFF. Here is the DNA: TGCGCCAGCAGTGAGAACTCTCCCATTATCGGCACTGAAGCTTTCTTT.